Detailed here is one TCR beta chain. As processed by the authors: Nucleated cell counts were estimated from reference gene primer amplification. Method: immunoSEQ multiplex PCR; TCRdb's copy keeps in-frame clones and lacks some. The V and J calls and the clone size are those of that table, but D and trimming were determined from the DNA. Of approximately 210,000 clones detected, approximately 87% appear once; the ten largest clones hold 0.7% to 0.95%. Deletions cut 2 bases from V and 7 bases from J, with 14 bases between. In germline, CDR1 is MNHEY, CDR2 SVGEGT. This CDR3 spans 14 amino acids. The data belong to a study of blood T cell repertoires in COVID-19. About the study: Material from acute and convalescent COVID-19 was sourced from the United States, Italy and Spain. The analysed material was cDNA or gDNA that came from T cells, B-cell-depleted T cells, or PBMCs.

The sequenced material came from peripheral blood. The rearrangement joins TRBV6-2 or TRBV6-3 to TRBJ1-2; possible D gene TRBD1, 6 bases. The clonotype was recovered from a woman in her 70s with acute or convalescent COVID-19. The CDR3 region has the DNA TGTGCCAGCAGTTACGCATCCAGGGGTGGTGGCTACACCTTC. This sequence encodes CASSYASRGGGYTF.